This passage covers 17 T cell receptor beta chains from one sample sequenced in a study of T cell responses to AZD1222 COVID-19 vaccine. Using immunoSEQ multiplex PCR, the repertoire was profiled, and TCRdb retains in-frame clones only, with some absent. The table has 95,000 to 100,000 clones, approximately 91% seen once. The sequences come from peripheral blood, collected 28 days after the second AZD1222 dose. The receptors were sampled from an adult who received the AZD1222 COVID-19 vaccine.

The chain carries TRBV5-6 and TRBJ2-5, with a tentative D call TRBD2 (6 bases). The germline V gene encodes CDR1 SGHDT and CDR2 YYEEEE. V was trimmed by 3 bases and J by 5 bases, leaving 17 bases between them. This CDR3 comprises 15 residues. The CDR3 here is CASSWSSAVWETQYF. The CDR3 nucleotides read TGTGCCAGCAGCTGGTCTAGCGCTGTCTGGGAGACCCAGTACTTC.

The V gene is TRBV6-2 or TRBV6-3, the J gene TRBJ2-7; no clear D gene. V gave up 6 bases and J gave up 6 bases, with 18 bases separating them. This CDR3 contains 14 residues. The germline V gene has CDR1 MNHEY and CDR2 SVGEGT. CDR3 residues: CASSHTPSGGEQYF. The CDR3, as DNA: TGTGCCAGCAGCCATACCCCGTCGGGTGGCGAGCAGTACTTC.

The CDR3 bases are TGTGCCAGCAGTCATGTCAGGACTAGCGGTACAGATACGCAGTATTTT. Translation gives CASSHVRTSGTDTQYF. V gene TRBV27 combines with J gene TRBJ2-3, with 10 bases matching TRBD2. The CDR3 has 16 residues. Germline V gives CDR1 MNHEY, CDR2 SMNVEV (reference sequence). Trimming cost V 5 bases and J 3 bases; bases outside gene matches: 8.

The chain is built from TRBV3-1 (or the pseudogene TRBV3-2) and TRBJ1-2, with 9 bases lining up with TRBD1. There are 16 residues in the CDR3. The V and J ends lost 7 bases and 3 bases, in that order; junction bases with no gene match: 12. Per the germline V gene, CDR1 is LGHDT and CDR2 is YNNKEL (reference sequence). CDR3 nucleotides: TGTGCCAGCACCCTCAATGCGGGACAGGGACACTATGGCTACACCTTC. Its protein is CASTLNAGQGHYGYTF.

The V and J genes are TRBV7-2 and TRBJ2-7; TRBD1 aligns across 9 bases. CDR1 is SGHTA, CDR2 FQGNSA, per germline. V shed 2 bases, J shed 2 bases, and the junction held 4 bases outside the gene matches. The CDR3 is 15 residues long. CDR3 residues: CASSLRGDRAYEQYF. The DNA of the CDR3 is TGTGCCAGCAGCTTACGGGGGGACAGGGCCTACGAGCAGTACTTC.

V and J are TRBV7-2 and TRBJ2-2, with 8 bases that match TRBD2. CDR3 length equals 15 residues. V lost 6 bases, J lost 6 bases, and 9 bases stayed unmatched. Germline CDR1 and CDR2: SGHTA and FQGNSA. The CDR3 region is CASRLTGGPPGELFF. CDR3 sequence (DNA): TGTGCCAGCAGGCTAACGGGAGGGCCACCCGGGGAGCTGTTTTTT.

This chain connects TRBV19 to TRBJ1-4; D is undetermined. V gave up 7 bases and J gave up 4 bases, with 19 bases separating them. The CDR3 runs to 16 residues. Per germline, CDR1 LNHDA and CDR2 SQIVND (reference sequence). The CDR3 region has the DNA TGTGCCAGTACCACTAACCCGCCCGGTAATAATGAAAAACTGTTTTTT. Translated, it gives CASTTNPPGNNEKLFF.

CDR3 protein: CASSSQGGGGELFF. The CDR3 DNA reads TGTGCCAGCAGCTCCCAGGGCGGAGGCGGGGAGCTGTTTTTT. The rearrangement joins TRBV7-9 to TRBJ2-2, with D perhaps matching TRBD1 or TRBD2 (5 bases each). Germline assignment: CDR1 SEHNR and CDR2 FQNEAQ (reference sequence). The CDR3 sequence is 14 residues long. V lost 4 bases and J lost 7, with 13 bases in between.

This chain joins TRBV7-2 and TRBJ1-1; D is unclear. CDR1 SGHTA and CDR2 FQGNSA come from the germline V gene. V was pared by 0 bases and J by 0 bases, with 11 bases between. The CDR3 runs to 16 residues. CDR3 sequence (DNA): TGTGCCAGCAGCTTAGCGGTAAGAGCTCTGAACACTGAAGCTTTCTTT. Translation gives CASSLAVRALNTEAFF.

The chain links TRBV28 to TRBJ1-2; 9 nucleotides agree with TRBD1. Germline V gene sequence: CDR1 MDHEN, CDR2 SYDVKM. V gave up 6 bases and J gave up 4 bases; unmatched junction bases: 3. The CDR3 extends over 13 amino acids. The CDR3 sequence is CASRGTGRYGYTF. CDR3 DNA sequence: TGTGCCAGCAGAGGGACAGGGCGCTATGGCTACACCTTC.

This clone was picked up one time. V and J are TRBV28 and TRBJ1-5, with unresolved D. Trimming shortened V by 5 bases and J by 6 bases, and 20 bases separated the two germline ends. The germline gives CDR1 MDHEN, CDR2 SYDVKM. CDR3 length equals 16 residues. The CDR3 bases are TGTGCCAGCAGTACCCCCGTGGCGGCGGCCAGTCAGCCCCAGCATTTT. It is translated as CASSTPVAAASQPQHF.

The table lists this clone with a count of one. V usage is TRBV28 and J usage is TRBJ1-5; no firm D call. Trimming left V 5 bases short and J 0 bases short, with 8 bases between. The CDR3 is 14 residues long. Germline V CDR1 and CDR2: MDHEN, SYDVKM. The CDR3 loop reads CASSAYLSNQPQHF. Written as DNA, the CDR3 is TGTGCCAGCAGTGCCTATCTTAGCAATCAGCCCCAGCATTTT.

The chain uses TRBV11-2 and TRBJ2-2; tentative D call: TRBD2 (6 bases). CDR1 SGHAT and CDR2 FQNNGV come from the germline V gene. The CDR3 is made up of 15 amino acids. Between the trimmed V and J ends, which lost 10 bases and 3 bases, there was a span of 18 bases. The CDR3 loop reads CAIRGLGGHTGELFF. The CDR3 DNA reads TGTGCCATCCGAGGGCTGGGAGGACACACCGGGGAGCTGTTTTTT.

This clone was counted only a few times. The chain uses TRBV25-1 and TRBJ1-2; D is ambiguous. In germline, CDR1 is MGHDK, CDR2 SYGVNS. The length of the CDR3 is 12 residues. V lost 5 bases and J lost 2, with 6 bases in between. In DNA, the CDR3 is TGTGCCAGCAGTCAAGCCAACTATGGCTACACCTTC. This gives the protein CASSQANYGYTF.

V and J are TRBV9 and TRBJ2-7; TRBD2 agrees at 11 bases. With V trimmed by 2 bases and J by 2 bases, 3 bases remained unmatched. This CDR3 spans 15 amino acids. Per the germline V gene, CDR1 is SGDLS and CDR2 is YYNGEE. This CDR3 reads CASSVGLADAYEQYF. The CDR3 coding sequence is TGTGCCAGCAGCGTGGGACTAGCGGATGCCTACGAGCAGTACTTC. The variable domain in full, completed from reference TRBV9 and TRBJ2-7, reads DSGVTQTPKHLITATGQRVTLRCSPRSGDLSVYWYQQSLDQGLQFLIQYYNGEERAKGNILERFSAQQFPDLHSELNLSSLELGDSALYFCASSVGLADAYEQYFGPGTRLTVT.

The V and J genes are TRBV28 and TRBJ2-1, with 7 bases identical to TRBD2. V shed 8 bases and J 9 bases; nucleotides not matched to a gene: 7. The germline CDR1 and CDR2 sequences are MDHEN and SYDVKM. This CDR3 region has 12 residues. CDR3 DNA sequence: TGTGCCAGCCCAACTAGCGCGGGTGAGCAGTTCTTC. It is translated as CASPTSAGEQFF.

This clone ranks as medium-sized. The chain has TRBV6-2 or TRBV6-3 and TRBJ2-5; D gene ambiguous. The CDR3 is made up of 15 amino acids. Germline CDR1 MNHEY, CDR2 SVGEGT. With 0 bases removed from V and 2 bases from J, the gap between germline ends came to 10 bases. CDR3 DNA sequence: TGTGCCAGCAGTTACTCGGTGGAGCCACAAGAGACCCAGTACTTC. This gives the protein CASSYSVEPQETQYF.